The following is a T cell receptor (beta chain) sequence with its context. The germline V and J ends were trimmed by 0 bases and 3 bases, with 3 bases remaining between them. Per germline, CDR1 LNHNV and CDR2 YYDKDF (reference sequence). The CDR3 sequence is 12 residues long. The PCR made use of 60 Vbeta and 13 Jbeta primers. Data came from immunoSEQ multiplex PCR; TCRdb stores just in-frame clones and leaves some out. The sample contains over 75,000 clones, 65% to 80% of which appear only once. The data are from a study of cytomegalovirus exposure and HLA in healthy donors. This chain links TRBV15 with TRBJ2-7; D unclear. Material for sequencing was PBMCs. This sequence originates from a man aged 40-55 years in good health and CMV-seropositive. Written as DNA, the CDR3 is TGTGCCACCAGCAGAGATAACTACGAGCAGTACTTC. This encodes CATSRDNYEQYF.